This T cell receptor (beta chain) was recovered during a study of OX40 agonist ivuxolimab in advanced cancers. Study overall: Of the participants, around 39% had some prior anti-PD-1, anti-PD-L1 or anti-CTLA-4 therapy, which was allowed.

Autoimmune disease history or systemic immunosuppression excluded patients. Findings and caveats of the study: Among the lowest levels of clonal expansion were found in partial responders at 0.1-3.0 mg/kg. Circulating CD4+ and CD8+ T cells showed clonal expansion by week 6 at 0.1 to 3.0 mg/kg.

The CDR3 loop spans 12 amino acids. Trimming stripped 5 bases from V and 5 bases from J, with 11 bases between. CDR1 SGHDT and CDR2 YYEEEE come from the germline V gene. The count of this clone is one. The antigen remains unidentified. Assay used: immunoSEQ multiplex PCR; TCRdb lists only in-frame clones, some missing. The table shows roughly 73,000 clones, with 65% to 85% occurring only once. The TCR was taken from an adult with an advanced solid tumor such as melanoma, head and neck, liver or kidney cancer. V and J are TRBV5-6 and TRBJ2-7; D not certain. The sequencing here drew on CD4+ or CD8+ T cells sorted from blood, taken in a trial of the OX40 agonist ivuxolimab. The CDR3 DNA reads as TGTGCCAGCAGATCCCGAGCCGACGAGCAGTACTTC. It yields the protein CASRSRADEQYF.